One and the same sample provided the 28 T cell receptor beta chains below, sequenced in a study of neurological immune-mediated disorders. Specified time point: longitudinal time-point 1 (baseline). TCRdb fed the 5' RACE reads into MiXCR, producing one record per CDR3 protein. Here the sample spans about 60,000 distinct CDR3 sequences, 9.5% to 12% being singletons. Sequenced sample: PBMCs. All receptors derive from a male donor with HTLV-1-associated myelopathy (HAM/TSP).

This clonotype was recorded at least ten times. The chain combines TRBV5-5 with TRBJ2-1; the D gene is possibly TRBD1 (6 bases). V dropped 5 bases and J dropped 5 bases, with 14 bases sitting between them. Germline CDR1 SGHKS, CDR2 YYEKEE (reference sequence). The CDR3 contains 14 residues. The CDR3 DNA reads TGTGCCAGCAGATCGGACAGTAGTCACAATGAGCAGTTCTTC. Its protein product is CASRSDSSHNEQFF.

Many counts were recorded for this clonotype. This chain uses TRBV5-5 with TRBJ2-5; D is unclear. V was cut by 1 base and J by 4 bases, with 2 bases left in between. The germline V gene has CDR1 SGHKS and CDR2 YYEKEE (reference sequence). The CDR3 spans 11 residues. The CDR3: CASSLLETQYF. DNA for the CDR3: TGTGCCAGCAGCTTGCTAGAGACCCAGTACTTC. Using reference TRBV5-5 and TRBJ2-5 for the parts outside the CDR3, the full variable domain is DAGVTQSPTHLIKTRGQQVTLRCSPISGHKSVSWYQQVLGQGPQFIFQYYEKEERGRGNFPDRFSARQFPNYSSELNVNALLLGDSALYLCASSLLETQYFGPGTRLLVL.

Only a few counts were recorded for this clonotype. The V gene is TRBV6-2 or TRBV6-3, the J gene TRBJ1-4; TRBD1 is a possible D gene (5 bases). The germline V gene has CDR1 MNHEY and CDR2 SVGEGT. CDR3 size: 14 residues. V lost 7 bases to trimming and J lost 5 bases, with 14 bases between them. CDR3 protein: CASTRAASNEKLFF. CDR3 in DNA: TGTGCCAGCACCAGGGCAGCTTCAAATGAAAAACTGTTTTTT.

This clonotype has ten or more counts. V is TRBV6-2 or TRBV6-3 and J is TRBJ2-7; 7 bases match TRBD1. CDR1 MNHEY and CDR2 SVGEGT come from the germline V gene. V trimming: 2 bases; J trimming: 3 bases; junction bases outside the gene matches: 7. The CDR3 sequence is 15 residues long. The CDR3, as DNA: TGTGCCAGCAGTTACACCGAGACAGGGATCTACGAGCAGTACTTC. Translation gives CASSYTETGIYEQYF.

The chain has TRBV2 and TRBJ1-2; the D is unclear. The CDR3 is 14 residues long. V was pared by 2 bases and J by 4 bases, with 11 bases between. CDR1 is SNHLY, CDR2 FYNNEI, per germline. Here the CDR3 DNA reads TGTGCCAGCAGTGAAAATCAGGCCTCCTATGGCTACACCTTC. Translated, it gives CASSENQASYGYTF.

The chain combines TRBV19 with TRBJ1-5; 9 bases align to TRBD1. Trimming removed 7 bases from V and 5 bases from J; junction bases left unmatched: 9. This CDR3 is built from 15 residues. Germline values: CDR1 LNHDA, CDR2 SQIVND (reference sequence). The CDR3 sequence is CASTSGTGPDQPQHF. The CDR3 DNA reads TGTGCCAGTACTTCCGGGACAGGGCCGGATCAGCCCCAGCATTTT.

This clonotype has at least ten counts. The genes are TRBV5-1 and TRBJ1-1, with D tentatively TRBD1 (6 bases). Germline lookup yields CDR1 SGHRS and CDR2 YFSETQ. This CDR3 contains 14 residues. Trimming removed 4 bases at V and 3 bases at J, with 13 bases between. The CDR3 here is CASSLSGVHTEAFF. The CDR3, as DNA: TGCGCCAGCAGCCTCTCAGGGGTGCACACTGAAGCTTTCTTT. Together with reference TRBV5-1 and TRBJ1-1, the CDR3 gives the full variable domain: KAGVTQTPRYLIKTRGQQVTLSCSPISGHRSVSWYQQTPGQGLQFLFEYFSETQRNKGNFPGRFSGRQFSNSRSEMNVSTLELGDSALYLCASSLSGVHTEAFFGQGTRLTVV.

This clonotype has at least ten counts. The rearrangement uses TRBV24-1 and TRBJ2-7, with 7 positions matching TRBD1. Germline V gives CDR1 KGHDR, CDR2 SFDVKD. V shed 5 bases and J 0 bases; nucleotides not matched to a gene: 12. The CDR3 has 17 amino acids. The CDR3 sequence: CATSAFTPGQSSYEQYF. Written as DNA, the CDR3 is TGTGCCACCAGTGCCTTCACGCCGGGACAGAGCTCCTACGAGCAGTACTTC.

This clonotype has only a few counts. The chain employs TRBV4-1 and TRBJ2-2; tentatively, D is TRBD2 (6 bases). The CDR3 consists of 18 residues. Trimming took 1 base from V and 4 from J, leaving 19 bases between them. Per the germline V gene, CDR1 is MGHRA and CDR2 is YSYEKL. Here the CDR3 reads CASSQGGGGSPPTGELFF. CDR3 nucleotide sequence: TGCGCCAGCAGCCAAGGTGGTGGGGGGAGCCCTCCCACCGGGGAGCTGTTTTTT.

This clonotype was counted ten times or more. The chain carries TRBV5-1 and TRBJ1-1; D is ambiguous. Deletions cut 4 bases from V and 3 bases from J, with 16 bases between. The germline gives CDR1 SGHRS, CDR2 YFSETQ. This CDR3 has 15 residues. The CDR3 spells CASSTLSEGYTEAFF. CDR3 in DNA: TGCGCCAGCAGCACCCTTAGCGAGGGTTACACTGAAGCTTTCTTT.

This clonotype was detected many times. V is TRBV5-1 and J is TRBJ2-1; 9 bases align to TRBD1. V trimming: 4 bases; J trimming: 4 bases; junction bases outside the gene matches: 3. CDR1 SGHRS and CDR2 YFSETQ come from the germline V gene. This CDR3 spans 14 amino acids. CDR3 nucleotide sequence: TGCGCCAGCAGCCCCGGGACAGGGTACAATGAGCAGTTCTTC. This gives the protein CASSPGTGYNEQFF.

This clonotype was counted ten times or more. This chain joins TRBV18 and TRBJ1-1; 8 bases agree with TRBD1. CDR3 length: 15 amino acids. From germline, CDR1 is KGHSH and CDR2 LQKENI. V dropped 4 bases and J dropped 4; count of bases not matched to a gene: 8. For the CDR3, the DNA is TGTGCCAGCTCACTCCCAGGGGGCAGGGTCACTGAAGCTTTCTTT. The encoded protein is CASSLPGGRVTEAFF.

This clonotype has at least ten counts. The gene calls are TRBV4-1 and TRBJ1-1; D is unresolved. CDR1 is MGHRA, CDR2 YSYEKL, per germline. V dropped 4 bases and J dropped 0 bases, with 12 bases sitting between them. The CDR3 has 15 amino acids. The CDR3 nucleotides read TGCGCCAGCAGCCCCGAGCGGGTTATGAACACTGAAGCTTTCTTT. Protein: CASSPERVMNTEAFF.

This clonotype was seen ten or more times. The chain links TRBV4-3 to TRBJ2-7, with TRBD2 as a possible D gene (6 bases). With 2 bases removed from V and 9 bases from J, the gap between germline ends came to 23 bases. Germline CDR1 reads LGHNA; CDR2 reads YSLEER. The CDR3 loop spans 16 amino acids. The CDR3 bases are TGCGCCAGCAGCCAATTTACCGGGGAGGCCGTCTGGGGGCAGTACTTC. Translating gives CASSQFTGEAVWGQYF.

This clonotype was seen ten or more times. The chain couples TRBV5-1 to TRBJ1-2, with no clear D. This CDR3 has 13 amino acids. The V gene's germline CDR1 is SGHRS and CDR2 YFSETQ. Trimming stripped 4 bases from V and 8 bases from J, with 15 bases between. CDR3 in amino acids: CASSDNFIDGYTF. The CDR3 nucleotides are TGCGCCAGCAGCGATAACTTCATTGACGGCTACACCTTC.

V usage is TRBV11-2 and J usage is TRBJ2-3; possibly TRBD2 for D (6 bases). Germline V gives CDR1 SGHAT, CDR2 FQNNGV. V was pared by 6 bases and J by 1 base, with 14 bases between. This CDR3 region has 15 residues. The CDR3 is CASSPTSSGTDTQYF. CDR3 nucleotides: TGTGCCAGCAGTCCCACTAGCTCTGGCACAGATACGCAGTATTTT.

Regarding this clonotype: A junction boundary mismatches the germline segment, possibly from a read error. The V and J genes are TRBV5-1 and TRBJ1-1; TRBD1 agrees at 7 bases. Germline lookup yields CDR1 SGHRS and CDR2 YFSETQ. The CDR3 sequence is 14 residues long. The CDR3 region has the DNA TGCGCCAGCAGCTGGCAGACAGGGAACACTGAAGATTTCTTT. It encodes CASSWQTGNTEDFF. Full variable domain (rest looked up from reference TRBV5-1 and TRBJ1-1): KAGVTQTPRYLIKTRGQQVTLSCSPISGHRSVSWYQQTPGQGLQFLFEYFSETQRNKGNFPGRFSGRQFSNSRSEMNVSTLELGDSALYLCASSWQTGNTEDFFGQGTRLTVV.

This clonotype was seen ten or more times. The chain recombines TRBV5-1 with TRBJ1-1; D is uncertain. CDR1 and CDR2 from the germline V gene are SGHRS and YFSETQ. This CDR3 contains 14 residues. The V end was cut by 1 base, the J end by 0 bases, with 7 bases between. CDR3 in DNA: TGCGCCAGCAGCTTGTTGAGTTTGAACACTGAAGCTTTCTTT. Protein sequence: CASSLLSLNTEAFF.

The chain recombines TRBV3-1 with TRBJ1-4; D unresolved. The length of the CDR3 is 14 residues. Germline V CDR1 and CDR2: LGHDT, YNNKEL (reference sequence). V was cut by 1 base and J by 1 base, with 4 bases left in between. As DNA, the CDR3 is TGTGCCAGCAGCCAAGTAGGAACTAATGAAAAACTGTTTTTT. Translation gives CASSQVGTNEKLFF.

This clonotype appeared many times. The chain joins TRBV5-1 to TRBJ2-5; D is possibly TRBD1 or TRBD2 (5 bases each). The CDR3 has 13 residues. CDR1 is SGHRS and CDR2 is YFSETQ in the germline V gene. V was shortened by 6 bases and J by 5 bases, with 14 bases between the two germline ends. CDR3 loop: CASTLSRDETQYF. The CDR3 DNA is TGCGCCAGCACCCTGAGCCGGGACGAGACCCAGTACTTC.

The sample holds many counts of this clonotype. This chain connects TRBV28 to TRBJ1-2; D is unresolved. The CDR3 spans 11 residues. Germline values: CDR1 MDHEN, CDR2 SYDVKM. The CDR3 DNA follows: TGTGCTGCACGGGAACTCTATGGCTACACCTTC. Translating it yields CAARELYGYTF.

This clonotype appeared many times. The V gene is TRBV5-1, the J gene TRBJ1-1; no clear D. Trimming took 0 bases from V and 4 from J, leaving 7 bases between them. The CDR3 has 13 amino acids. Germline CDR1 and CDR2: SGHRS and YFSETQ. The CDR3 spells CASSLEVGTEAFF. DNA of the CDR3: TGCGCCAGCAGCTTGGAAGTGGGCACTGAAGCTTTCTTT.

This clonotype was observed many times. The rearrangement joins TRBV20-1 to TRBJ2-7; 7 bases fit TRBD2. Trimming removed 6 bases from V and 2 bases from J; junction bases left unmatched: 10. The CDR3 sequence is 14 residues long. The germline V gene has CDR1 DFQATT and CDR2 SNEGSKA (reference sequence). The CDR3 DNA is TGCAGTGCCCCTGGGCGGGGGACCGCCTACGAGCAGTACTTC. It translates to CSAPGRGTAYEQYF.

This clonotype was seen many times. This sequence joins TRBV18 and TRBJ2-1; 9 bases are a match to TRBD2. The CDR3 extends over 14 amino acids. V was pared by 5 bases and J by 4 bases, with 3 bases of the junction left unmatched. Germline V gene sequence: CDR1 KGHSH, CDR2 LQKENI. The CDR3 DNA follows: TGTGCCAGCTCAACTAGCGGGCAATACAATGAGCAGTTCTTC. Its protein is CASSTSGQYNEQFF.

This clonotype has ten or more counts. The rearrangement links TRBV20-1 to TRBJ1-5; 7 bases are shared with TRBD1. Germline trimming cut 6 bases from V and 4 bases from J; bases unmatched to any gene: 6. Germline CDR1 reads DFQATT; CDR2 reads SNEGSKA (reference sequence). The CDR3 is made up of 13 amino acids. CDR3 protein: CSAGGQTNQPQHF. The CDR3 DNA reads TGCAGTGCGGGGGGACAGACTAATCAGCCCCAGCATTTT.

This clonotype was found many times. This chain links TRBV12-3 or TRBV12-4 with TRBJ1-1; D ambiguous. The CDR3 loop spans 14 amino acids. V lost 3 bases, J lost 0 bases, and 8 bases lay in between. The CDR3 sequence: CASSLRHMNTEAFF. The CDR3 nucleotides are TGTGCCAGCAGTTTGCGGCACATGAACACTGAAGCTTTCTTT.

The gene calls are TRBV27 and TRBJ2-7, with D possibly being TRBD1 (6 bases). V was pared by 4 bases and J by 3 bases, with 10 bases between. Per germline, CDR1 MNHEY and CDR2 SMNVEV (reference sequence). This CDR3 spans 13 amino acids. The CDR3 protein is CASSYVTGYEQYF. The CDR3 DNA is TGTGCCAGCAGTTACGTGACAGGCTACGAGCAGTACTTC.

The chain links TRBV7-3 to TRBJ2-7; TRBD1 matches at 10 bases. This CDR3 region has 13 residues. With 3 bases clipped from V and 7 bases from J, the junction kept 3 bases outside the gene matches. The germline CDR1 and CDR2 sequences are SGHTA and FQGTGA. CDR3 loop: CASSLGTGAEQYF. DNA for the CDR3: TGTGCCAGCAGCTTGGGGACAGGGGCAGAGCAGTACTTC. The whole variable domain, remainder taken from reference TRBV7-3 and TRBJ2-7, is GAGVSQTPSNKVTEKGKYVELRCDPISGHTALYWYRQSLGQGPEFLIYFQGTGAADDSGLPNDRFFAVRPEGSVSTLKIQRTERGDSAVYLCASSLGTGAEQYFGPGTRLTVT.